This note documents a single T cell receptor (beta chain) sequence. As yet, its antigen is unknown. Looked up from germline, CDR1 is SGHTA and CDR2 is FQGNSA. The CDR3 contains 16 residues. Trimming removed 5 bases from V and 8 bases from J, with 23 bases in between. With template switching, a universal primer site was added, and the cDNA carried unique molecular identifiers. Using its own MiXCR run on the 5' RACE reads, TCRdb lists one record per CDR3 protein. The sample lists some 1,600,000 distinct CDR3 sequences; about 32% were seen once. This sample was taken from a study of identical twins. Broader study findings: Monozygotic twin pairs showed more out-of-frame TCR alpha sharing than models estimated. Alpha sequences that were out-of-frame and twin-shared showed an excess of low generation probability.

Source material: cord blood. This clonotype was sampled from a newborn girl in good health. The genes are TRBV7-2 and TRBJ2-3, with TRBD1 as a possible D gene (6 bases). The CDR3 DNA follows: TGTGCCAGCAGCCGTCCAGGGGTTCAAACCCCAGGTACGCAGTATTTT. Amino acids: CASSRPGVQTPGTQYF.